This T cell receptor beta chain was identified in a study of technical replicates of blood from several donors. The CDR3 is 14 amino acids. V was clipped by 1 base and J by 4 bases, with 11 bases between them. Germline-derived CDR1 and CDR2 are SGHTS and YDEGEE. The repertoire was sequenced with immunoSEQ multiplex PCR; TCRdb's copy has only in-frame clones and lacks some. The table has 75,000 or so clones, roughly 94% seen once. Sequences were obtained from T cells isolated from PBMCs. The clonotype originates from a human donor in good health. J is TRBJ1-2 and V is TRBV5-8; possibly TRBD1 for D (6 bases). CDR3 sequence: CASSLQGISYGYTF. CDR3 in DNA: TGTGCCAGCAGCTTGCAGGGGATCAGCTATGGCTACACCTTC.